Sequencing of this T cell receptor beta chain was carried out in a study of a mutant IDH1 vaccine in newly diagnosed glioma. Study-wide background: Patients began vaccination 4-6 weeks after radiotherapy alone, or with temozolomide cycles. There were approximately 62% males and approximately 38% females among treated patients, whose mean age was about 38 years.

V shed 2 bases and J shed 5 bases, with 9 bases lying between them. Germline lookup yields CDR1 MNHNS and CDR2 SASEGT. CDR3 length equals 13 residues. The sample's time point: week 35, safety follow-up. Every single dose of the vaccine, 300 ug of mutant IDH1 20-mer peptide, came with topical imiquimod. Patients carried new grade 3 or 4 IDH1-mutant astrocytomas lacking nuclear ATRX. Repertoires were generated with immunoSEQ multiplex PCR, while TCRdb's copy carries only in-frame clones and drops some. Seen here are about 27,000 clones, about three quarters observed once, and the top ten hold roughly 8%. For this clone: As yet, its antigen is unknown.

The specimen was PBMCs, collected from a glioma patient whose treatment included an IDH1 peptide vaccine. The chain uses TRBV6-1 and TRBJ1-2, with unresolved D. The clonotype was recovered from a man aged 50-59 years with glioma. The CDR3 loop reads CASSEILGYGYTF. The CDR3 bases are TGTGCCAGCAGTGAAATCTTGGGATATGGCTACACCTTC.